Following are 23 T cell receptor beta chains from one sample sequenced in a study of somatic mutations in cytotoxic T cells in rheumatoid arthritis. Assay used: immunoSEQ multiplex PCR; TCRdb lists only in-frame clones, some missing. The sample lists tens of thousands of clones; nearly 80% were seen once. The sequenced sample was CD8+ T cells sorted from blood. The origin of the receptors is an adult with rheumatoid arthritis.

V and J are TRBV2 and TRBJ2-1, with D possibly TRBD2 on 5 matching bases. Trimming shortened V by 2 bases and J by 8 bases, and 10 bases separated the two germline ends. Germline V gene lookup returns CDR1 SNHLY and CDR2 FYNNEI. The CDR3 has 13 amino acids. In nucleotides, the CDR3 is TGTGCCAGCAGTGAAAGGGCAGCGGATGAGCAGTTCTTC. The encoded protein is CASSERAADEQFF. Using reference TRBV2 and TRBJ2-1 for the parts outside the CDR3, the full variable domain is EPEVTQTPSHQVTQMGQEVILRCVPISNHLYFYWYRQILGQKVEFLVSFYNNEISEKSEIFDDQFSVERPDGSNFTLKIRSTKLEDSAMYFCASSERAADEQFFGPGTRLTVL.

The J gene is TRBJ2-7, the V gene TRBV11-2; tentatively, D is TRBD1 or TRBD2 (5 bases each). The CDR3 extends over 16 amino acids. Trimming took off 5 bases at V and 2 bases at J, with 19 bases between the two ends. Looked up from germline, CDR1 is SGHAT and CDR2 is FQNNGV. The CDR3 protein is CASSIQSRGGTYEQYF. DNA of the CDR3: TGTGCCAGCAGCATCCAGTCGAGGGGTGGAACCTACGAGCAGTACTTC.

The V call is TRBV18, the J call TRBJ2-5; D is uncertain. CDR1 and CDR2 (germline): KGHSH, LQKENI. This CDR3 has 13 residues. The V and J ends lost 3 bases and 1 base respectively, with 6 bases between them. CDR3 loop: CASSPVPQETQYF. DNA of the CDR3: TGTGCCAGCTCACCCGTACCCCAAGAGACCCAGTACTTC.

The chain recombines TRBV5-6 with TRBJ2-7; 8 bases align to TRBD1. Germline V gives CDR1 SGHDT, CDR2 YYEEEE. Unmatched junction bases numbered 10, after V lost 4 bases and J lost 1 base. This CDR3 has 16 amino acids. The CDR3 sequence is CASSTTGTGPSYEQYF. The DNA for the CDR3 is TGTGCCAGCAGCACGACCGGGACAGGACCTTCCTACGAGCAGTACTTC.

The chain links TRBV18 to TRBJ1-1; the match to TRBD1 covers 11 bases. Germline trimming cut 3 bases from V and 3 bases from J; bases unmatched to any gene: 3. The V gene's germline CDR1 is KGHSH and CDR2 LQKENI. This CDR3 comprises 15 residues. The CDR3 spells CASSPRDRGYTEAFF. DNA of the CDR3: TGTGCCAGCTCACCCCGGGACAGGGGGTACACTGAAGCTTTCTTT.

The chain is built from TRBV6-4 and TRBJ2-5; D is tentatively TRBD1 or TRBD2 (5 bases each). The CDR3 is 15 residues long. The ends were cut back, 2 bases at V and 3 bases at J, with 13 bases in the middle. The germline V gene has CDR1 MRHNA and CDR2 SNTAGT. The CDR3 sequence is CASSDGVGGEETQYF. The CDR3 DNA reads TGTGCCAGCAGTGACGGGGTTGGGGGAGAAGAGACCCAGTACTTC.

The V gene is TRBV7-2, the J gene TRBJ2-7; TRBD1 agrees at 7 bases. This CDR3 region has 15 residues. The ends lost 0 bases at V and 3 bases at J; junction bases unmatched: 5. Germline lookup yields CDR1 SGHTA and CDR2 FQGNSA. The CDR3 DNA is TGTGCCAGCAGCTTAGCGCCGGGACAGTACTACGAGCAGTACTTC. Encoded protein: CASSLAPGQYYEQYF.

This chain connects TRBV11-3 to TRBJ2-1, with 14 bases identical to TRBD2. The V segment lost 5 bases and the J segment 8 bases; nucleotides outside the gene matches: 11. This CDR3 is built from 17 residues. The germline V gene encodes CDR1 SGHNT and CDR2 YENEEA. As DNA, the CDR3 is TGTGCCAGCAGCACCGGGACTAGCGGGAGTATGGTTGATGAGCAGTTCTTC. Protein product: CASSTGTSGSMVDEQFF.

The gene calls are TRBV4-1 and TRBJ1-3; possibly TRBD1 for D (5 bases). Between the trimmed V and J ends, which lost 4 bases and 1 base, there was a span of 8 bases. This CDR3 region has 14 residues. Germline V lookup: CDR1 MGHRA, CDR2 YSYEKL. CDR3 sequence (DNA): TGCGCCAGCAGCCGAACAGGTTCTGGAAACACCATATATTTT. This translates into CASSRTGSGNTIYF.

V and J are TRBV5-1 and TRBJ1-1; D unresolved. The ends were cut back, 1 base at V and 0 bases at J, with 4 bases in the middle. This CDR3 contains 13 residues. Germline V gene sequence: CDR1 SGHRS, CDR2 YFSETQ. The DNA of the CDR3 is TGCGCCAGCAGCTTGAGTCTGAACACTGAAGCTTTCTTT. Translation: CASSLSLNTEAFF.

The chain joins TRBV21-1 to TRBJ1-2. TRBV21-1 is a pseudogene locus. The CDR3 is made up of 15 amino acids. CDR3 DNA: TGTGCCAGCAGCAGACGGACGGGGAAATATTATGGCTACACCTTC. Translation gives CASSRRTGKYYGYTF.

This clone was counted a few times. CDR3 DNA sequence: TGTGCCAGCAGCTTACAGGCGGGGCTGGACACCATATATTTT. Its protein product is CASSLQAGLDTIYF. The rearrangement joins TRBV4-2 to TRBJ1-3; possibly TRBD1 for D (5 bases). The CDR3 sequence is 14 residues long. V lost 5 bases to trimming and J lost 8 bases, with 16 bases between them. CDR1 is LGHNA and CDR2 is YNFKEQ in the germline V gene.

The rearrangement joins TRBV7-9 to TRBJ2-5, with D possibly matching TRBD2 (6 bases). Deletions cut 5 bases from V and 5 bases from J, with 6 bases between. The CDR3 sequence is 11 residues long. Germline lookup yields CDR1 SEHNR and CDR2 FQNEAQ (reference sequence). This chain's CDR3 is CASSRGETQYF. The DNA of the CDR3 is TGTGCCAGCAGCCGGGGGGAGACCCAGTACTTC.

This chain uses TRBV21-1 with TRBJ2-1; the table calls TRBD2, which could not be checked here. TRBV21-1 is assigned pseudogene status. The CDR3 extends over 13 amino acids. The CDR3 reads CASRLAEYNEQFF. Here the CDR3 DNA reads TGTGCCAGCAGACTAGCGGAGTACAATGAGCAGTTCTTC.

The V gene is TRBV19, the J gene TRBJ2-5; no definite D call. The CDR3 has 12 residues. Trimming stripped 2 bases from V and 6 bases from J, with 7 bases between. The germline gives CDR1 LNHDA, CDR2 SQIVND (reference sequence). The CDR3 spells CASSIFGQTQYF. DNA of the CDR3: TGTGCCAGTAGTATATTCGGACAGACCCAGTACTTC.

V is TRBV2 and J is TRBJ2-1; D is possibly TRBD2 (6 bases). Germline V lookup: CDR1 SNHLY, CDR2 FYNNEI. V was shortened by 2 bases and J by 0 bases, with 8 bases between the two germline ends. This CDR3 is built from 15 residues. CDR3 in amino acids: CASSERGNSYNEQFF. CDR3 in DNA: TGTGCCAGCAGTGAACGGGGGAACTCCTACAATGAGCAGTTCTTC.

The chain uses TRBV5-4 and TRBJ2-7, with D uncertain. This CDR3 region has 15 residues. Trimming left V 1 base short and J 5 bases short, with 16 bases between. Germline CDR1 reads SGHNT; CDR2 reads YYREEE (reference sequence). CDR3 loop: CASSLIAGTHNEQYF. The DNA for the CDR3 is TGTGCCAGCAGCTTGATAGCAGGAACTCATAACGAGCAGTACTTC.

This clone was seen a few times. The rearrangement joins TRBV6-7 to TRBJ2-1, with 7 bases that match TRBD2. TRBV6-7 is annotated as an ORF whose role is uncertain. With V trimmed by 9 bases and J by 8 bases, 10 bases remained unmatched. This CDR3 has 13 amino acids. The CDR3 here is CARRLAGPDEQFF. CDR3 DNA: TGTGCCAGACGGTTAGCGGGCCCTGATGAGCAGTTCTTC.

The chain employs TRBV2 and TRBJ2-1; D tentatively fits TRBD1 or TRBD2 (5 bases each). CDR1 is SNHLY, CDR2 FYNNEI, per germline. The CDR3 consists of 17 residues. V was clipped by 2 bases and J by 3 bases, with 17 bases between them. For the CDR3, the DNA is TGTGCCAGCAGTGAAAGGGGAGTTGGGTTGGGCTACAATGAGCAGTTCTTC. This encodes CASSERGVGLGYNEQFF.

The chain recombines TRBV27 with TRBJ2-5; D tentatively fits TRBD1 or TRBD2 (5 bases each). The germline CDR1 and CDR2 sequences are MNHEY and SMNVEV (reference sequence). Trimming removed 3 bases from V and 5 bases from J, with 16 bases in between. There are 15 residues in the CDR3. CDR3: CASSLEWGIGETQYF. The DNA for the CDR3 is TGTGCCAGCAGTTTGGAATGGGGGATCGGGGAGACCCAGTACTTC.

This clone was observed a few times. The chain employs TRBV4-2 and TRBJ2-7; D gene unclear. In germline, CDR1 is LGHNA, CDR2 YNFKEQ. This CDR3 is built from 15 residues. Between the trimmed V and J ends, which lost 3 bases and 2 bases, there was a span of 14 bases. The CDR3 here is CASSQALDGAYEQYF. For the CDR3, the DNA is TGTGCCAGCAGCCAGGCTCTGGACGGCGCCTACGAGCAGTACTTC.

This chain connects TRBV27 to TRBJ2-7, with 9 bases fitting TRBD1. Trimming removed 5 bases from V and 7 bases from J; junction bases left unmatched: 12. This CDR3 is built from 15 residues. Looked up from germline, CDR1 is MNHEY and CDR2 is SMNVEV (reference sequence). This CDR3 is CASSPQGDRAFEQYF. For the CDR3, the DNA is TGTGCCAGCAGTCCACAGGGGGACAGGGCTTTTGAGCAGTACTTC.

The rearrangement uses TRBV7-3 and TRBJ1-1; D possibly corresponds to TRBD1 (5 bases). From germline, CDR1 is SGHTA and CDR2 FQGTGA. V dropped 5 bases and J dropped 5 bases, with 12 bases sitting between them. The CDR3 covers 13 residues. This chain's CDR3 is CASSPTGGTEAFF. The CDR3, as DNA: TGTGCCAGCAGCCCCACCGGGGGGACTGAAGCTTTCTTT.